This is a list of T cell receptor beta chains from one sample in a study of blood T cell repertoires in COVID-19. Clones were read by immunoSEQ multiplex PCR, and TCRdb kept only the in-frame ones, dropping some. Counted here are about 58,000 clones, approximately 78% occurring once; the ten biggest clones make up roughly 30%. Source material: peripheral blood. These receptors were collected from a man aged 60-69 years with COVID-19, enrolled during active disease. The CDR3 runs from the conserved cysteine through the conserved F or W. The order of the fields is D gene, clone size, V gene, J gene, CDR3 protein, CDR3 DNA. A D gene is named only where the DNA matches it firmly. Size is stated for part of the rows, as once, few or many counts, or as a class when the clone is expanded.

d_gene: TRBD1; abundance: -; v_gene: TRBV29-1; j_gene: TRBJ2-7; CDR3aa: CSPEGAGGHEQYF; CDR3nt: TGCAGCCCCGAGGGGGCAGGGGGCCACGAGCAGTACTTC
d_gene: TRBD1; abundance: -; v_gene: TRBV11-2; j_gene: TRBJ2-2; CDR3aa: CASSLGTGNTGELFF; CDR3nt: TGTGCCAGCAGCTTAGGGACAGGGAACACCGGGGAGCTGTTTTTT
d_gene: -; abundance: few; v_gene: TRBV18; j_gene: TRBJ2-3; CDR3aa: CASSLGGGTDTQYF; CDR3nt: TGTGCCAGCTCATTAGGCGGGGGCACAGATACGCAGTATTTT
d_gene: TRBD1; abundance: -; v_gene: TRBV2; j_gene: TRBJ1-1; CDR3aa: CASRATYRGPSTEAFF; CDR3nt: TGTGCCAGCAGGGCAACTTACAGGGGGCCGAGCACTGAAGCTTTCTTT
d_gene: -; abundance: -; v_gene: TRBV19; j_gene: TRBJ1-1; CDR3aa: CASSTRTGRAEAFF; CDR3nt: TGTGCCAGTAGTACCCGGACGGGGAGGGCTGAAGCTTTCTTT
d_gene: TRBD2; abundance: -; v_gene: TRBV5-1; j_gene: TRBJ2-1; CDR3aa: CASSLSSGTSAYNEQFF; CDR3nt: TGCGCCAGCAGCCTCTCTTCCGGGACTAGCGCCTACAATGAGCAGTTCTTC
d_gene: TRBD2; abundance: -; v_gene: TRBV3-1/TRBV3-2; j_gene: TRBJ2-1; CDR3aa: CASSQVVSGGNNEQFF; CDR3nt: TGTGCCAGCAGCCAAGTAGTTAGCGGGGGGAACAATGAGCAGTTCTTC
d_gene: -; abundance: -; v_gene: TRBV7-9; j_gene: TRBJ1-6; CDR3aa: CASMKGDTNNSPLHF; CDR3nt: TGTGCCAGCATGAAAGGGGACACAAATAATTCACCCCTCCACTTT
d_gene: -; abundance: -; v_gene: TRBV6-5; j_gene: TRBJ2-7; CDR3aa: CASSKTAALNYEQYF; CDR3nt: TGTGCCAGCAGTAAGACGGCGGCCCTGAACTACGAGCAGTACTTC
d_gene: -; abundance: -; v_gene: TRBV2; j_gene: TRBJ2-7; CDR3aa: CASSDPLLMLEQYF; CDR3nt: TGTGCCAGCAGTGATCCCCTACTCATGCTCGAGCAGTACTTC
d_gene: -; abundance: -; v_gene: TRBV5-1; j_gene: TRBJ1-5; CDR3aa: CASSLEGGNQPQHF; CDR3nt: TGCGCCAGCAGCTTGGAGGGAGGCAATCAGCCCCAGCATTTT
d_gene: TRBD1; abundance: -; v_gene: TRBV6-4; j_gene: TRBJ2-3; CDR3aa: CASSGQGGDTQYF; CDR3nt: TGTGCCAGCAGTGGACAGGGGGGAGATACGCAGTATTTT
d_gene: TRBD1; abundance: few; v_gene: TRBV9; j_gene: TRBJ1-1; CDR3aa: CASSVDRGTEAFF; CDR3nt: TGTGCCAGCAGCGTAGACAGGGGCACTGAAGCTTTCTTT
d_gene: TRBD2; abundance: -; v_gene: TRBV19; j_gene: TRBJ2-1; CDR3aa: CASSIFSGSTDEQFF; CDR3nt: TGTGCCAGTAGTATTTTTAGCGGGAGCACCGATGAGCAGTTCTTC
d_gene: TRBD2; abundance: -; v_gene: TRBV27; j_gene: TRBJ2-7; CDR3aa: CASSSFATSGSRSYEQYF; CDR3nt: TGTGCCAGCAGTTCCTTTGCGACTAGCGGGAGCCGTTCCTACGAGCAGTACTTC
d_gene: TRBD2; abundance: -; v_gene: TRBV5-1; j_gene: TRBJ2-2; CDR3aa: CASSLVAGGATGELFF; CDR3nt: TGCGCCAGCAGCTTGGTGGCCGGGGGGGCCACCGGGGAGCTGTTTTTT
d_gene: -; abundance: -; v_gene: TRBV19; j_gene: TRBJ1-2; CDR3aa: CASSILAGNGYTF; CDR3nt: TGTGCCAGTAGTATACTCGCGGGGAATGGCTACACCTTC
d_gene: -; abundance: -; v_gene: TRBV6-4; j_gene: TRBJ1-5; CDR3aa: CASSASPGNQPQHF; CDR3nt: TGTGCCAGCAGTGCCTCCCCCGGCAATCAGCCCCAGCATTTT
d_gene: TRBD1; abundance: -; v_gene: TRBV5-6; j_gene: TRBJ2-7; CDR3aa: CASSLVVTGVGEQYF; CDR3nt: TGTGCCAGCAGCTTGGTGGTGACAGGGGTGGGAGAGCAGTACTTC
d_gene: -; abundance: medium-sized; v_gene: TRBV6-6; j_gene: TRBJ2-1; CDR3aa: CASSYANLAYHNEQFF; CDR3nt: TGTGCCAGCAGTTACGCTAATCTAGCTTATCACAATGAGCAGTTCTTC
d_gene: TRBD1; abundance: once; v_gene: TRBV5-4; j_gene: TRBJ1-2; CDR3aa: CASSSDRVAYGYTF; CDR3nt: TGTGCCAGCAGCTCGGACAGGGTTGCATATGGCTACACCTTC
d_gene: TRBD1; abundance: -; v_gene: TRBV4-2; j_gene: TRBJ1-2; CDR3aa: CASSPSQAGGFLGGYTF; CDR3nt: TGTGCCAGCAGCCCCTCACAGGCAGGGGGCTTTCTCGGTGGCTACACCTTC
d_gene: TRBD2; abundance: -; v_gene: TRBV5-4; j_gene: TRBJ2-3; CDR3aa: CASSYRWGGGDTQYF; CDR3nt: TGTGCCAGCAGCTATAGATGGGGGGGTGGAGATACGCAGTATTTT
d_gene: TRBD2; abundance: -; v_gene: TRBV6-5; j_gene: TRBJ2-1; CDR3aa: CASSPQRGGVSEQFF; CDR3nt: TGTGCCAGCAGTCCTCAGCGGGGGGGCGTTTCCGAGCAGTTCTTC
d_gene: -; abundance: -; v_gene: TRBV5-1; j_gene: TRBJ2-5; CDR3aa: CASSSQPGEQETQYF; CDR3nt: TGCGCCAGCAGTTCTCAGCCGGGAGAACAAGAGACCCAGTACTTC
d_gene: -; abundance: -; v_gene: TRBV3-1/TRBV3-2; j_gene: TRBJ2-5; CDR3aa: CASSQGGRTEETQYF; CDR3nt: TGTGCCAGCAGCCAAGGGGGGAGGACTGAAGAGACCCAGTACTTC
d_gene: TRBD2; abundance: -; v_gene: TRBV5-5; j_gene: TRBJ2-6; CDR3aa: CASSLDGTSGIHSGANVLTF; CDR3nt: TGTGCCAGCAGCTTGGATGGGACTAGCGGGATTCACAGTGGGGCCAACGTCCTGACTTTC
d_gene: TRBD1; abundance: -; v_gene: TRBV6-5; j_gene: TRBJ2-7; CDR3aa: CASRNRGNYEQYF; CDR3nt: TGTGCCAGCAGGAACAGGGGAAACTACGAGCAGTACTTC
d_gene: -; abundance: -; v_gene: TRBV12-5; j_gene: TRBJ1-2; CDR3aa: CASGSNPFREGTIGYTF; CDR3nt: TGTGCTAGTGGTTCAAACCCCTTTCGGGAGGGAACAATTGGCTACACCTTC
d_gene: -; abundance: -; v_gene: TRBV11-1; j_gene: TRBJ2-5; CDR3aa: CASSFGETQYF; CDR3nt: TGTGCCAGCAGCTTCGGAGAGACCCAGTACTTC
d_gene: TRBD1; abundance: -; v_gene: TRBV6-4; j_gene: TRBJ1-6; CDR3aa: CASSQTGGGSPLHF; CDR3nt: TGTGCCAGCAGTCAAACAGGGGGCGGTTCACCCCTCCACTTT
d_gene: TRBD1; abundance: -; v_gene: TRBV24-1; j_gene: TRBJ1-1; CDR3aa: CATSDLQGDGTGNTEAFF; CDR3nt: TGTGCCACCAGTGATTTGCAAGGGGACGGGACAGGGAACACTGAAGCTTTCTTT
d_gene: -; abundance: -; v_gene: TRBV6-6; j_gene: TRBJ2-7; CDR3aa: CASSSSTVNEQYF; CDR3nt: TGTGCCAGCAGCTCAAGCACGGTAAACGAGCAGTACTTC
d_gene: TRBD1; abundance: -; v_gene: TRBV2; j_gene: TRBJ2-7; CDR3aa: CASRADRAGEQYF; CDR3nt: TGTGCCAGCAGGGCCGACAGGGCTGGCGAGCAGTACTTC
d_gene: TRBD1; abundance: -; v_gene: TRBV29-1; j_gene: TRBJ2-7; CDR3aa: CSVSQGVGAYEQYF; CDR3nt: TGCAGCGTTTCTCAGGGGGTGGGCGCCTACGAGCAGTACTTC
d_gene: TRBD1; abundance: -; v_gene: TRBV5-6; j_gene: TRBJ2-7; CDR3aa: CASSLAGDSYEQYF; CDR3nt: TGTGCCAGCAGCTTGGCCGGGGACAGCTACGAGCAGTACTTC
d_gene: -; abundance: -; v_gene: TRBV6-6; j_gene: TRBJ2-1; CDR3aa: CASRPGLQYNEQFF; CDR3nt: TGTGCCAGCAGGCCCGGACTGCAATACAATGAGCAGTTCTTC
d_gene: -; abundance: -; v_gene: TRBV27; j_gene: TRBJ2-7; CDR3aa: CASSSLGGPPYEQYF; CDR3nt: TGTGCCAGCAGTTCCCTCGGGGGTCCCCCCTACGAGCAGTACTTC
d_gene: -; abundance: -; v_gene: TRBV30; j_gene: TRBJ1-5; CDR3aa: CAWSPKGRGGNQPQHF; CDR3nt: TGTGCCTGGAGTCCAAAGGGTCGGGGGGGCAATCAGCCCCAGCATTTT
d_gene: TRBD1; abundance: -; v_gene: TRBV28; j_gene: TRBJ2-7; CDR3aa: CASSLPGRLLGQGYEQYF; CDR3nt: TGTGCCAGCAGTTTGCCGGGACGACTCCTGGGACAGGGCTACGAGCAGTACTTC
d_gene: -; abundance: -; v_gene: TRBV7-2; j_gene: TRBJ2-3; CDR3aa: CASSETATSTDTQYF; CDR3nt: TGTGCCAGCTCCGAGACAGCAACTAGCACAGATACGCAGTATTTT
d_gene: -; abundance: medium-sized; v_gene: TRBV27; j_gene: TRBJ1-2; CDR3aa: CASSLGPEFYGYTF; CDR3nt: TGTGCCAGCAGTTTAGGGCCAGAATTCTATGGCTACACCTTC
d_gene: -; abundance: -; v_gene: TRBV27; j_gene: TRBJ2-7; CDR3aa: CASSLSPDGATYEQYF; CDR3nt: TGTGCCAGCAGTTTATCCCCGGATGGGGCCACCTACGAGCAGTACTTC
d_gene: TRBD2; abundance: -; v_gene: TRBV11-2; j_gene: TRBJ2-2; CDR3aa: CASSLSGKGTGELFF; CDR3nt: TGTGCCAGCAGCTTAAGCGGGAAAGGCACCGGGGAGCTGTTTTTT
d_gene: -; abundance: few; v_gene: TRBV23-1; j_gene: TRBJ1-2; CDR3aa: CASSQTPTQLFYGYTF; CDR3nt: TGCGCCAGCAGTCAAACTCCTACGCAATTATTCTATGGCTACACCTTC
d_gene: -; abundance: -; v_gene: TRBV5-1; j_gene: TRBJ1-2; CDR3aa: CASSLAAGSRDYTF; CDR3nt: TGCGCCAGCAGCTTGGCGGCAGGCTCGAGAGACTACACCTTC
d_gene: -; abundance: once; v_gene: TRBV20-1; j_gene: TRBJ2-1; CDR3aa: CSAPGFDEQFF; CDR3nt: TGCAGTGCCCCAGGGTTCGATGAGCAGTTCTTC
d_gene: TRBD1; abundance: -; v_gene: TRBV27; j_gene: TRBJ1-6; CDR3aa: CATRDSANSPLHF; CDR3nt: TGTGCCACCAGGGACAGCGCTAATTCACCCCTCCACTTT
d_gene: TRBD1; abundance: once; v_gene: TRBV3-1/TRBV3-2; j_gene: TRBJ1-4; CDR3aa: CASTGESGQPTNEKLFF; CDR3nt: TGTGCCAGCACCGGGGAGTCGGGACAGCCAACTAATGAAAAACTGTTTTTT
d_gene: -; abundance: few; v_gene: TRBV18; j_gene: TRBJ2-2; CDR3aa: CASSLSGQRIANTGELFF; CDR3nt: TGTGCCAGCTCCCTCTCGGGACAACGAATCGCGAACACCGGGGAGCTGTTTTTT
d_gene: -; abundance: -; v_gene: TRBV7-3; j_gene: TRBJ2-1; CDR3aa: CASSLRAESYNEQFF; CDR3nt: TGTGCCAGCAGCTTAAGGGCTGAGTCCTACAATGAGCAGTTCTTC
d_gene: -; abundance: -; v_gene: TRBV5-4; j_gene: TRBJ2-7; CDR3aa: CASNANGGIHYEQYF; CDR3nt: TGTGCCAGCAACGCCAATGGGGGGATCCACTACGAGCAGTACTTC
d_gene: -; abundance: -; v_gene: TRBV9; j_gene: TRBJ2-1; CDR3aa: CASSVVSNPEQFF; CDR3nt: TGTGCCAGCAGCGTAGTCAGTAACCCGGAGCAGTTCTTC
d_gene: -; abundance: -; v_gene: TRBV7-2; j_gene: TRBJ2-7; CDR3aa: CASSLEAPEQYF; CDR3nt: TGTGCCAGCAGCTTAGAAGCCCCCGAGCAGTACTTC
d_gene: -; abundance: -; v_gene: TRBV6-1; j_gene: TRBJ1-2; CDR3aa: CASSELKLGYTF; CDR3nt: TGTGCCAGCAGTGAACTAAAACTGGGCTACACCTTC
d_gene: TRBD1; abundance: -; v_gene: TRBV4-2; j_gene: TRBJ1-5; CDR3aa: CASSHSQGAGQPQHF; CDR3nt: TGTGCCAGCAGCCACTCCCAGGGGGCCGGTCAGCCCCAGCATTTT
d_gene: -; abundance: -; v_gene: TRBV7-8; j_gene: TRBJ1-2; CDR3aa: CASSLAAGNLGYTF; CDR3nt: TGTGCCAGCAGCTTAGCCGCCGGGAACCTAGGCTACACCTTC
d_gene: -; abundance: -; v_gene: TRBV11-3; j_gene: TRBJ2-7; CDR3aa: CASSLDRVAHEQYF; CDR3nt: TGTGCCAGCAGCTTAGATCGGGTAGCCCACGAGCAGTACTTC